The clone carrying this T cell receptor beta chain was seen only a few times. While infection was still active, Seattle patients were enrolled and then followed longitudinally. The data stem from a study of blood T cell repertoires in COVID-19. Study context: The study drew acute and convalescent COVID-19 samples from the United States, Italy and Spain. From T cells, B-cell-depleted T cells, or PBMCs came the material, which was cDNA or gDNA.

Authors' data handling: Scientists estimated how many nucleated cells there were by amplifying reference gene primers. Clones were sequenced by immunoSEQ multiplex PCR, and TCRdb holds only the in-frame ones, with some missing. For V, J and clone size, that table is used; D and trimming come from the DNA. The sample yields roughly 200,000 clones, 65% to 85% seen once. V dropped 0 bases and J dropped 3; count of bases not matched to a gene: 2. Germline loops: CDR1 MGHRA, CDR2 YSYEKL. The CDR3 is made up of 15 amino acids. Sequencing was performed on peripheral blood. The chain recombines TRBV4-1 with TRBJ1-5; TRBD1 matches at 7 bases. This TCR was recovered from a woman under 40 with COVID-19, enrolled during active disease. The CDR3 bases are TGCGCCAGCAGCCAAGAAGGGGGCGACAATCAGCCCCAGCATTTT. It encodes CASSQEGGDNQPQHF.